The clone carrying this T cell receptor (beta chain) turned up a few times. As yet, its antigen is unknown. This CDR3 has 14 amino acids. Germline values: CDR1 LGHNA, CDR2 YNFKEQ. Deletions cut 8 bases from V and 0 bases from J, with 12 bases between. The data derive from a study of T-cell memory formation after mild COVID-19. About the research overall: Largely donor-specific TCR clusters were found.

A 5'RACE reaction primed in the constant segment made cDNA libraries of TCR alpha and TCR beta, and these carried sample barcodes and UMIs. TCRdb passed the 5' RACE reads through MiXCR, listing each CDR3 protein once. The sample has just over 400,000 distinct CDR3 sequences, less than 25% seen once. Study-wide points: Those CD4+ clones that contracted were mainly in CM and EM (CD8+ ones in EMRA). Day 15 to 85 contracting clones showed balanced CD4/CD8; later expanders leaned CD4+.

V usage is TRBV4-2 and J usage is TRBJ2-3, with D unresolved. Source material: PBMCs or a T cell subset sorted from them (not recorded which). The sequence was collected from an adult woman who had mild COVID-19 (a few samples of this study predate the infection). Cell type and time point are not known. The CDR3 DNA reads TGTGCCAGCCGAATATACCCTAGCACAGATACGCAGTATTTT. Its translation is CASRIYPSTDTQYF.